One sample yielded the 9 T cell receptor beta chains listed below, sequenced in a study of T-cell memory formation after mild COVID-19. TCRdb passed the 5' RACE reads through MiXCR, listing each CDR3 protein once. This table has under 300,000 distinct CDR3 sequences, under 8.5% appearing once. Sequencing was performed on PBMCs or a T cell subset sorted from them (not recorded which). The receptors here all came from a man between 18 and 29 years old who had mild COVID-19 (a few samples of this study predate the infection). Cell type and time point are not known.

This clonotype was seen only a few times. This chain uses TRBV4-3 with TRBJ2-3, with 8 bases that match TRBD2. This CDR3 contains 17 residues. The J segment lost 2 bases and the V segment lost 2 bases, leaving 9 bases of the junction unmatched. Germline V gene data show CDR1 as LGHNA and CDR2 as YSLEER. The CDR3 is CASSQNSRGANTDTQYF. The CDR3 DNA follows: TGCGCCAGCAGCCAAAACTCGCGGGGGGCAAACACAGATACGCAGTATTTT.

This clonotype was counted only a few times. The chain carries TRBV7-2 and TRBJ1-2; D call uncertain. Trimming removed 1 base from V and 8 bases from J, with 11 bases in between. The V gene's germline CDR1 is SGHTA and CDR2 FQGNSA. The CDR3 extends over 13 amino acids. The CDR3 loop reads CASSLGRVRGYTF. Here the CDR3 DNA reads TGTGCCAGCAGCTTAGGGCGGGTCAGGGGCTACACCTTC. Drawing the rest from reference TRBV7-2 and TRBJ1-2, the complete variable domain is GAGVSQSPSNKVTEKGKDVELRCDPISGHTALYWYRQSLGQGLEFLIYFQGNSAPDKSGLPSDRFSAERTGGSVSTLTIQRTQQEDSAVYLCASSLGRVRGYTFGSGTRLTVV.

This clonotype occurred many times. The chain couples TRBV13 to TRBJ2-5; TRBD2 matches 9 bases. Per the germline V gene, CDR1 is PRHDT and CDR2 is FYEKMQ (reference sequence). Losses at the gene ends were 5 bases for V and 5 bases for J; bases not matched to a gene: 6. The CDR3 loop spans 14 amino acids. The CDR3 region has the DNA TGTGCCAGCAGCACCGGGACTAGCTACGAGACCCAGTACTTC. This sequence encodes CASSTGTSYETQYF. Supplemented by reference TRBV13 and TRBJ2-5, the full variable domain reads AAGVIQSPRHLIKEKRETATLKCYPIPRHDTVYWYQQGPGQDPQFLISFYEKMQSDKGSIPDRFSAQQFSDYHSELNMSSLELGDSALYFCASSTGTSYETQYFGPGTRLLVL.

Only a few counts were recorded for this clonotype. This chain links TRBV15 with TRBJ2-5; D remains ambiguous. CDR1 and CDR2 from the germline V gene are LNHNV and YYDKDF (reference sequence). With 0 bases removed from V and 1 base from J, the gap between germline ends came to 12 bases. The CDR3 loop spans 16 amino acids. CDR3 nucleotides: TGTGCCACCAGCAGAGATCCTGGGGTTTCCCAAGAGACCCAGTACTTC. Protein: CATSRDPGVSQETQYF. The full variable domain, in which reference TRBV15 and TRBJ2-5 provide the parts outside the CDR3, is DAMVIQNPRYQVTQFGKPVTLSCSQTLNHNVMYWYQQKSSQAPKLLFHYYDKDFNNEADTPDNFQSRRPNTSFCFLDIRSPGLGDTAMYLCATSRDPGVSQETQYFGPGTRLLVL.

The chain carries TRBV5-1 and TRBJ1-6, with 8 nucleotides matching TRBD1. This CDR3 contains 15 residues. Germline V lookup: CDR1 SGHRS, CDR2 YFSETQ. V lost 4 bases, J lost 10 bases, and 10 bases stayed unmatched. CDR3 in amino acids: CASSPRTGNESPLHF. The CDR3 DNA reads TGCGCCAGCAGCCCCAGGACAGGGAATGAATCACCCCTCCACTTT.

This clonotype appeared a few times. The chain couples TRBV6-2 or TRBV6-3 to TRBJ2-7; a weak D match, TRBD1 (5 bases). CDR1 is MNHEY, CDR2 SVGEGT, per germline. V lost 5 bases and J 1 base, leaving 12 bases between the germline ends. The CDR3 is made up of 14 amino acids. The CDR3 protein is CASSTQGRSYEQYF. Written as DNA, the CDR3 is TGTGCCAGCAGTACCCAGGGCAGATCCTACGAGCAGTACTTC.

This clonotype was seen a few times. DNA of the CDR3: TGTGCCAGCAGTTTCATGGGGAACACTGAAGCTTTCTTT. Translated: CASSFMGNTEAFF. The rearrangement links TRBV12-3 or TRBV12-4 to TRBJ1-1; D call uncertain. Trimming cost V 3 bases and J 1 base, with 6 bases left between them. The CDR3 runs 13 residues.

This clonotype occurred a few times. V and J are TRBV5-1 and TRBJ2-7; D may correspond to TRBD1 or TRBD2 (5 bases each). There are 14 residues in the CDR3. The V and J ends lost 4 bases and 2 bases respectively, with 13 bases between them. Germline CDR1 reads SGHRS; CDR2 reads YFSETQ. The CDR3 reads CASSGSRVPYEQYF. Written as DNA, the CDR3 is TGCGCCAGCAGCGGGAGCAGGGTACCCTACGAGCAGTACTTC.

This rearrangement joins TRBV7-9 to TRBJ2-3; tentative D call: TRBD2 (5 bases). V was shortened by 10 bases and J by 6 bases, with 20 bases between the two germline ends. Germline assignment: CDR1 SEHNR and CDR2 FQNEAQ (reference sequence). The CDR3 spans 14 residues. CDR3 in amino acids: CATPRGAEGDTQYF. CDR3 nucleotides: TGTGCCACTCCCCGGGGAGCGGAAGGGGATACGCAGTATTTT.